A single T cell receptor (beta chain) is shown here with its context. No antigen is known for it. The record has no base qualities; no much larger clone is one base away. As encoded in the germline V gene, CDR1 is LGHNT while CDR2 is FRNRAP. Trimming removed 2 bases from V and 8 bases from J, leaving 9 bases between the germline ends. The CDR3 measures 12 amino acids from cysteine to phenylalanine. Just CDR3 DNA is preserved here, 36 bases in frame from base 1. The data belong to a study of blood T cells in healthy people across ages (dated by TCRdb to 2015 to 2017). In terms of the full investigation: In model experiments, template switching captured about one uniquely barcoded TCR beta cDNA molecule for every two T cells. To track age-related changes in TCR beta repertoire diversity, the study relied on deep sequencing normalized with unique cDNA molecular identifiers. The donors were divided into four age groups: young (average approximately 17 years), middle-aged (about 40), aged (approximately 62) and long-lived (about 80). Donors of different ages were randomly distributed across sequencing lanes to avoid experimental bias. For two donors (one aged 18 to 30 and one aged 80 or older), the study analyzed two additional independent replicas of 1 million unique cDNA reads from the same blood draw.

Results the study describes overall, beyond this receptor: Estimates of total diversity based on one million sequenced T cells were considered lower bounds and underestimates. A strong correlation was found between observed TCR beta diversity and the percentage of naive T cells measured by flow cytometry. The long-lived group showed more naive CD4+ T cells, fewer expanded clones and increased TCR diversity than the aged group, suggesting age selection. Observed TCR beta diversity per million T cells fell roughly linearly with age, and a significant reduction was already apparent by age around 40. Since profiling was done on bulk unsorted PBMCs, naive and antigen-experienced compartments could not be conclusively compared. The CMV infection status of donors was not known, potentially confounding age-related changes in expanded clonotypes.

The donors were about 40 Caucasian individuals from Russia, aged 6 to 90 years, who were systemically healthy. Ten milliliters of peripheral blood were drawn from each donor into EDTA-treated Vacutainer tubes. Ficoll-Paque density-gradient centrifugation was used to isolate PBMCs, with at least 6 million per sample. Total RNA was extracted from PBMCs with Trizol reagent, with at least 5 micrograms obtained per sample. For every donor, flow cytometry on a PBMC aliquot measured the percentage of naive CD45RAhigh/CD27high T cells. Library preparation used 5' RACE. For sequencing, an Illumina HiSeq 2500 was employed. A second PCR of 7 to 11 cycles was run with a J-beta primer mix and a sample-barcoded 5' primer. Each TCR beta cDNA molecule received a unique molecular identifier from a template-switch 5' adaptor carrying 12 random nucleotides. At least 3 million CDR3-containing paired-end reads were obtained from each sample. First-strand cDNA was synthesized from all RNA with the Mint cDNA synthesis kit, primed by a TRBC-specific oligonucleotide. Following uracil-DNA glycosylase treatment, a first 18-cycle PCR with universal primers M1SS and BC2_uni_R was performed on all cDNA. The published analysis was carried out like this. Normalization of each sample was performed by random selection of 1 million high-quality reads, each carrying a distinct molecular identifier. Reads sharing molecular identifiers were discarded rather than binned into consensus sequences. MiTCR, run with a Q25 quality threshold and the strictest error-elimination algorithm, handled CDR3 identification, clonotype clustering and error correction. Lower-bound total TCR beta diversity was estimated with a nonparametric unseen species model using Euler transformation. TCRdb handled the public reads itself, with Q25 trimming in fastp and clone calling in MiXCR, and kept productive beta chains. Each CDR3 protein gets just one entry, which takes the most common genes and DNA from the rows behind it. TCRdb assigned the V and J calls; the authors' analysis was not used. This sample has about 1.8 million distinct CDR3 sequences in its table, and around 50% of those were observed once. 2% to 2.5% of the sample goes to the ten largest clones.

The chain is encoded by TRBV12-5 joined to TRBJ1-2, with no confidently assigned D gene. The clonotype was recovered from a woman aged 40 to 50 in good health. Sequenced material: blood. The DNA sequence is given as TGTGCTAGTGGTTTGAGTGGTTGGGGCTACACCTTC. Protein translation: CASGLSGWGYTF.